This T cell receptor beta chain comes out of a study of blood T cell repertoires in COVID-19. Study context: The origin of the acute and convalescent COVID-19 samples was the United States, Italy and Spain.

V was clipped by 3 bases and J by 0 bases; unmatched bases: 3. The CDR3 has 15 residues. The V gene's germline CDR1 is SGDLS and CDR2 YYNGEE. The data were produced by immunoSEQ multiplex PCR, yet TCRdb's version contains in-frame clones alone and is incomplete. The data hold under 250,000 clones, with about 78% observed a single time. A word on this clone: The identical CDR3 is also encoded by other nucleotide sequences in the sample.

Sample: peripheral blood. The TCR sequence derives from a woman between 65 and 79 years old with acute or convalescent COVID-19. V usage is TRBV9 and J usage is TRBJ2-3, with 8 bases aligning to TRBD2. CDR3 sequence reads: CASSEGLVSTDTQYF. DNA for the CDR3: TGTGCCAGCAGCGAGGGACTAGTGAGCACAGATACGCAGTATTTT.